The clone carrying this TCR beta chain appeared a few times. Its antigen remains unidentified. The ends were cut back, 2 bases at V and 3 bases at J, with 19 bases in the middle. Germline V gene sequence: CDR1 MGHRA, CDR2 YSYEKL. The CDR3 runs to 18 residues. Ophthalmopathy patients showed a Clinical Activity Score of at least 3, NOSPECS grade of at least 4 and duration under 3 months. Using RNA transcripts as the source, TCR beta CDR3 regions were amplified. TCR CDR3 underwent first-round RT-PCR with the HTBI primer set. TCRdb used MiXCR to reprocess the multiplex PCR reads, holding one entry per CDR3 protein. The table includes more than 300,000 distinct CDR3 sequences, around a sixth detected once. The data are from a study of T cells in Graves' hyperthyroidism and ophthalmopathy. Study information: The blood sample was taken at first diagnosis, before treatment began. Overall study results and limits: Most thyroid clonotypes expanded above 0.001 appeared in blood too.

The clonotype originates from a man aged 18 to 30 with Graves' ophthalmopathy. The chain couples TRBV4-1 to TRBJ2-2, with D perhaps matching TRBD1 (5 bases). Sequenced sample: blood. CDR3 residues: CASSQPTTALGYTGELFF. For the CDR3, the DNA is TGCGCCAGCAGCCAACCGACGACAGCGCTCGGCTACACCGGGGAGCTGTTTTTT.